This T cell receptor (beta chain) was sequenced for a study of shared clonotypes between healthy human individuals. CDR1 and CDR2 from the germline V gene are KGHSH and LQKENI. The CDR3 has 15 residues. Trimming removed 0 bases from V and 2 bases from J, with 10 bases in between. Clones were sequenced by immunoSEQ multiplex PCR, and TCRdb holds only the in-frame ones, with some missing. The sample includes a few million clones, more than 80% of them seen just once. In regard to this clone: As yet, its antigen is unknown.

Every one of the donors was a Caucasian adult that lived in Nashville, Tennessee. Regarding the study as a whole: Rarefaction indicated that sorted-subset sequencing remained incomplete although depth was large. The small donor group covered limited genetic and exposure diversity.

The TCR sequence derives from a man aged 18 to 30 in good health. V gene TRBV18 combines with J gene TRBJ2-5, with D possibly matching TRBD2 (5 bases). Sequences were obtained from naive CD4+ T cells sorted from blood. Subset in this sample: CD45RA+ positively selected. Here the CDR3 reads CASSPPQRLQETQYF. CDR3 nucleotides: TGTGCCAGCTCACCACCCCAGCGGTTACAAGAGACCCAGTACTTC.